This T cell receptor (beta chain) stems from a study of shared clonotypes between healthy human individuals (dated by TCRdb to the early 2020s). With respect to the entire study: A few men and a couple of women, aged 18 to 49 years, made up the cohort. Per donor, three plates each were used for CD4 naive and CD4 memory, two for CD8 naive, and one for CD8 memory. To estimate repertoire size and how much clonotype sharing occurs between individuals, the study deeply sequenced the blood TCR repertoires of 5 or 6 healthy adults. To increase sequencing depth and limit assay-specific biases, different laboratories used diverse techniques to prepare libraries and sequence TCR repertoires. Per donor, leukapheresis produced somewhere between about 0.94 and 9.5 billion PBMCs.

The CDR3 covers 19 residues, taking in both the cysteine and the phenylalanine. The retained sequence is limited to the CDR3, 57 bases, with the frame set at the first base. V is pared back by 0 bases and J by 0 bases, with 19 bases lying between the germline termini. CDR1 and CDR2 (KGHSH, LQKENI) derive from the germline V gene. With respect to this clone: No cognate antigen has been identified for it. No much larger clone is present one base from it, and per-base qualities are unavailable.

What the authors observed across the whole study: Clonotypes shared by all four sorted-subset donors showed higher generation probabilities than non-shared clonotypes. Because the study included a small number of donors, the genetic and exposure-history diversity represented was limited. Sampling was restricted to blood, and TCR repertoires in tissue are likely to differ from TCR repertoires in blood. Naive subsets generally had larger estimated clonotype richness than memory subsets. Rarefaction of sorted-subset datasets indicated incomplete sequencing despite the large sequencing depth. Pairwise subsampling led to the expectation that sequencing depth would affect the degree of clonotype sharing among donors. Sharing across several donors was observed for 4.5% to 6.5% of naive CD4, less than 4% of naive CD8, 2% to 2.5% of memory CD4, and about 0.4% of memory CD8 clonotypes.

The donors were healthy, HIV-negative adults with no recently reported acute infections or vaccinations. Only Caucasian adults living in Nashville, Tennessee, USA were represented among the donors. CD4+ T cells were enriched by magnetic negative selection, after which naive cells were positively selected on CD45RA and the negative fraction was taken as the memory subset. Blood was obtained by leukapheresis, after which PBMCs were separated by Ficoll-Histopaque density gradient centrifugation and cryopreserved in liquid nitrogen vapor phase. Purity and quantity of every magnetically sorted T cell population were checked by analytical flow cytometry. Genomic DNA was isolated from every sorted fraction and measured by UV absorbance on a Nanodrop 2000c. Using the deep immunoSEQ assay, multiplex PCR amplified TCR CDR3 regions from genomic DNA. For each cell subset, the extracted genomic DNA was distributed evenly across all wells of several immunoSEQ 96-well plates, and each plate served as one replicate. For sorted subsets, around 200 ng genomic DNA, equal to some 28,000 T cell genomes, was loaded into each replicate PCR. Purified libraries were measured with a Qubit 3.0 fluorometer, size-checked on a Bioanalyzer 2100, and measured again with the KAPA Library Quantification kit. Every immunoSEQ 96-well plate was sequenced on a dedicated single-read 150-cycle Illumina NextSeq 550 flow cell. As for how the authors treated the data: The immunoSEQ output contained only junctional sequences without quality scores, so filtering could not match that applied to full-length reads. To assign V/J genes and CDR3, sequences were annotated against IMGT germline references using PyIR, a Python wrapper for IgBLAST v1.9. Any read was removed if the V/J assignment was weak (E-value above 1e-6), the CDR3 was missing, or the read contained stop codons, out-of-frame junctions, or ambiguous translated residues. V3J clonotypes were defined as sequences sharing an identical inferred V gene, J gene, and CDR3 amino acid sequence. Percentage overlap between repertoires was computed as shared unique clonotypes divided by the size of the smaller repertoire. Three approaches were used to assess repertoire richness: RTK rarefaction, the Chao1 estimator, and Recon v2.1 estimates of unobserved clonotypes. Generation probabilities were computed with OLGA for all TCRbeta clonotypes obtained by the gDNA method from four donors. The source is immuneACCESS, and TCRdb retained only in-frame sequences with V and J called. Part of the clones is not carried over; for the studies checked, unresolved V genes explain less than half of this, and the remainder is unexplained. V, J and clone size derive from that table, while D and trimming were established from the DNA sequence. Present in this sample are roughly 1 million clones, more than 65% of which were seen just once. Around 1.4% of the sample is held by the ten biggest clonotypes.

The V and J segments used are TRBV18 and TRBJ2-3; the D gene is perhaps TRBD1, on 6 matching bases. Sequencing was carried out using memory CD4+ T cells sorted from blood. Taken with the paper, the label for cell subset or site translates to: CD45RA-negative fraction. The source of this sequence is a man aged 18 to 29 in good health. The sequenced DNA: TGTGCCAGCTCACCACCGCGAGGGCCGGGACAAACTAGCACAGATACGCAGTATTTT. This sequence encodes CASSPPRGPGQTSTDTQYF.